This TCR beta chain was obtained from a study of human T cells and chemical hapten exposure (dated by TCRdb to about 2021). Broadly, across the study: For sensitization, 2% DPC in acetone was applied to a roughly 2 cm by roughly 2 cm area of upper inner arm skin. Throughout the study period of roughly five months, patients also received therapeutic DPC doses to the scalp every week. Patch testing was done on the upper back using Finn chambers containing 0.01% DPC, and results were scored after 6 days according to International Contact Dermatitis Research Group standards. Alopecia areata with under or over 50% scalp involvement, alopecia totalis and alopecia universalis were represented in the patient cohort, which was mostly female. Libraries were pooled for sequencing, and per-sample TCR yields varied mainly because of small differences in library volumes within the pool. In alopecia patients, the study followed how the peripheral blood TCR repertoire changed in vivo over primary and secondary sensitization to diphenylcyclopropenone (DPC), a hapten. Blood was sampled from patients pre-sensitization (week 0) and at 2, 6 and about 24 weeks after DPC sensitization. Some 29 alopecia patients gave blood for TCR sequencing at one to four time points (pre-sensitization, 2, 6 and 24 weeks).

General study outcomes and caveats: A positive correlation was found between the number of PT1 expanded TCRs and patch test score, with significance reached at thresholds 8, 16 and 32 but not 4. Because all patients had alopecia, a presumed autoimmune disease, the immune response of the patients might differ from that of healthy individuals. Significantly more large CDR3 similarity clusters were formed by expanded TCRs than by pre-sensitization or healthy control sets, consistent with antigen-driven responses. Repeated subsampling changed both the strength of the expansion versus patch-test correlation and the threshold at which that correlation became significant. DPC sensitization did not change the number of TCRs with a frequency above 1 in 1000, and there was no evidence of changes in global repertoire structure.

Points on this clonotype: Its antigen is still unknown. No base quality information exists; no much larger clone differs at one position.

Libraries were constructed by RACE. The sequencer was a NextSeq 500. During library preparation, unique molecular identifiers were attached to individual cDNA molecules so that TCRs could be counted in a quantitative, reproducible way. For every blood RNA sample, sequencing covered both the TCR alpha and TCR beta chains. Processing in the source paper ran as follows. A median of roughly 100,000 TCRs per sample was observed, with a range of about 20,000 to 700,000. V, J and CDR3 annotation of the TCR reads was carried out using the Decombinator software suite. For PS versus PT1 abundance plots, all samples were subsampled to the same number of TCRs (28,000). Expanded TCRs were defined as absent before sensitization and observed at least eight times at the 2-week time point. The public reads were quality trimmed at Q25 with fastp and then assembled into clones with MiXCR by TCRdb, keeping productive beta chains. A single entry per CDR3 protein holds the most common genes and DNA from its merged rows. The V and J calls and clone size are TCRdb's, not the authors'. For this sample the table gives roughly 190,000 distinct CDR3 sequences, of which approximately 20% were detected only once. The ten most abundant clones make up 6% to 8% of the sample.

The time point label, as the study defines it: patch test 1, 2 weeks after DPC sensitization. In the paper's terms, the treatment or condition label means: therapeutic diphenylcyclopropenone sensitization with weekly scalp DPC. At each patch-test visit, blood was drawn before the patch test was applied. Patients were eligible if aged 18 to 70, diagnosed with alopecia and judged suitable for DPC therapy, and pregnant patients were excluded. Total RNA was extracted from unfractionated whole blood collected in Tempus Blood RNA tubes. Its CDR3 holds 13 amino acids, cysteine through phenylalanine. The read is trimmed to its CDR3 DNA, 39 bases read in frame from base 1. Taken from the germline V gene (reference sequence), the CDR1 and CDR2 loops are WNHNN and SYGVQD. V is clipped by 2 bases and J by 8 bases, and the sequence between their germline boundaries is 10 bases long.

This material consisted of whole blood, taken in connection with sensitization to the hapten diphenylcyclopropenone (DPC). The TCR originated in a woman between 45 and 60 years old with alopecia areata. Some clones in this sample may be carry-over from other donors' samples. The sequence links TRBV10-1 to TRBJ2-1; the D region is possibly TRBD1 or TRBD2, each matching across 6 bases. Here the CDR3 is given as CASSEIRGDEQFF. The DNA sequence is TGCGCCAGCAGTGAGATTAGGGGGGATGAGCAGTTCTTC.